A single sample is the source of the 7 T cell receptor beta chains below, sequenced in a study of blood T cell repertoires in COVID-19. Repertoires were generated with immunoSEQ multiplex PCR, while TCRdb's copy carries only in-frame clones and drops some. This sample has 360,000 or so clones; roughly 87% occur once, and the top ten carry approximately 3%. Material: PBMCs or T cells enriched from blood (not recorded which). The receptors here all came from a woman between 25 and 40 years old who had recovered from COVID-19.

The V gene is TRBV9, the J gene TRBJ2-2; D gene unclear. This CDR3 has 13 residues. Germline V gene sequence: CDR1 SGDLS, CDR2 YYNGEE. V lost 2 bases and J lost 2, with 4 bases in between. The CDR3 loop is CASSVPNTGELFF. DNA for the CDR3: TGTGCCAGCAGCGTCCCAAACACCGGGGAGCTGTTTTTT.

V is TRBV12-3 or TRBV12-4 and J is TRBJ2-1, with D maybe TRBD2 (6 bases). CDR3 length: 13 residues. The V end was cut by 1 base, the J end by 11 bases, with 12 bases between. The CDR3 DNA is TGTGCCAGCAGTTTAGAGCCTAGGACTAAGCAGTTCTTC. Encoded protein: CASSLEPRTKQFF.

J is TRBJ2-7 and V is TRBV9; D possibly corresponds to TRBD1 (6 bases). The CDR3 extends over 15 amino acids. From germline, CDR1 is SGDLS and CDR2 YYNGEE. V lost 3 bases, J lost 3 bases, and 16 bases lay in between. The CDR3 here is CASSGRDTRYYEQYF. As DNA, the CDR3 is TGTGCCAGCAGCGGCCGGGACACCCGATACTACGAGCAGTACTTC.

The chain is built from TRBV2 and TRBJ2-5; D possibly corresponds to TRBD1 (6 bases). CDR1 is SNHLY and CDR2 is FYNNEI in the germline V gene. This CDR3 is 15 amino acids long. V lost 5 bases to trimming and J lost 1 base, with 14 bases between them. CDR3 DNA sequence: TGTGCCAGCAGTCGCCACCGGGACACCCAAGAGACCCAGTACTTC. This sequence encodes CASSRHRDTQETQYF.

V usage is TRBV6-2 or TRBV6-3 and J usage is TRBJ2-7; TRBD2 matches at 8 bases. Germline CDR1 is MNHEY and CDR2 is SVGEGT. The trim removed 2 bases at V and 0 bases at J, leaving 6 bases unmatched. This CDR3 is 16 amino acids long. This CDR3 reads CASSYKQRGYSYEQYF. Written as DNA, the CDR3 is TGTGCCAGCAGTTACAAGCAGCGGGGGTACTCCTACGAGCAGTACTTC.

This chain connects TRBV24-1 to TRBJ2-1; 10 bases map to TRBD2. The germline CDR1 and CDR2 sequences are KGHDR and SFDVKD. Trimming removed 4 bases from V and 5 bases from J; junction bases left unmatched: 4. The CDR3 consists of 15 residues. CDR3 region: CATSDRTSGDNEQFF. As DNA, the CDR3 is TGTGCCACCAGTGACCGTACTAGCGGGGACAATGAGCAGTTCTTC.

The chain employs TRBV28 and TRBJ1-2; D remains ambiguous. Trimming shortened V by 3 bases and J by 0 bases, and 11 bases separated the two germline ends. CDR1 MDHEN and CDR2 SYDVKM come from the germline V gene. The CDR3 spans 15 residues. The CDR3, as DNA: TGTGCCAGCAGTTTGACTGTCTCAGCTAACTATGGCTACACCTTC. Its protein product is CASSLTVSANYGYTF.